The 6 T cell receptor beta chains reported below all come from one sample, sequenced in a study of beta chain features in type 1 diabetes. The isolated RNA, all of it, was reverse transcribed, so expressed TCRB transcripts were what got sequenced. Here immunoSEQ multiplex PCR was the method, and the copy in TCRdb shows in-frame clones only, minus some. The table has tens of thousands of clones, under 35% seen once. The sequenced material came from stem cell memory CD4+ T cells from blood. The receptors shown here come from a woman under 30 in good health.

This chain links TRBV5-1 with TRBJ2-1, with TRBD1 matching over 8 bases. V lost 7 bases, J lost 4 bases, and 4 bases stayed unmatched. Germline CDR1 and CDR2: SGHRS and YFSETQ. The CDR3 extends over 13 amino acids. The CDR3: CASQDRGYNEQFF. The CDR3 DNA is TGCGCCAGCCAAGACAGGGGTTACAATGAGCAGTTCTTC.

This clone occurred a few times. The CDR3 DNA follows: TGTGCCAGCAGTGAGGCCTCCGCGGGGCATGGCTACACCTTC. As protein: CASSEASAGHGYTF. The J gene is TRBJ1-2, the V gene TRBV2; maybe TRBD1 (5 bases). V dropped 3 bases and J dropped 6 bases, with 14 bases sitting between them. CDR3 length equals 14 residues. Looked up from germline, CDR1 is SNHLY and CDR2 is FYNNEI.

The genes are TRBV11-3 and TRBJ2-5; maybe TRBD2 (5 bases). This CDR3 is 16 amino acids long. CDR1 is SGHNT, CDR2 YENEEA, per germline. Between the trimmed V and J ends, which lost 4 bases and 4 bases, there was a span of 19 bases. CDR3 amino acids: CASSSDGTSRGETQYF. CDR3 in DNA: TGTGCCAGCAGCTCGGACGGAACCTCCCGGGGAGAGACCCAGTACTTC.

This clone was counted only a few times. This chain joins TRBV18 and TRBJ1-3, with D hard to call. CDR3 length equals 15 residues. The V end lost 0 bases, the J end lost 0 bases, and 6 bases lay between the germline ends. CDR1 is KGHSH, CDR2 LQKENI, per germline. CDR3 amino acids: CASSPPFSSGNTIYF. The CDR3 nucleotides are TGTGCCAGCTCACCACCGTTCAGCTCTGGAAACACCATATATTTT.

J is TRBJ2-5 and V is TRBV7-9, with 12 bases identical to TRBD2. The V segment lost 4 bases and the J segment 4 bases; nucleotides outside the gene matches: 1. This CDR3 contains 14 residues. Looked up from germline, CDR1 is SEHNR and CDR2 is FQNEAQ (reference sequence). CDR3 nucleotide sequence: TGTGCCAGCAGCTCGGGACTAGCGGGAGAGACCCAGTACTTC. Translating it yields CASSSGLAGETQYF. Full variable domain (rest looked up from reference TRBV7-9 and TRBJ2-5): DTGVSQNPRHKITKRGQNVTFRCDPISEHNRLYWYRQTLGQGPEFLTYFQNEAQLEKSRLLSDRFSAERPKGSFSTLEIQRTEQGDSAMYLCASSSGLAGETQYFGPGTRLLVL.

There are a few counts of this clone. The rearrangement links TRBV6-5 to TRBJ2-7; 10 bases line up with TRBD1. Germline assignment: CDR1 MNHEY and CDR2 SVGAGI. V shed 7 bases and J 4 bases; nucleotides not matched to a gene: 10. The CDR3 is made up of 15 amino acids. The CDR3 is CASTPQTGGGYEQYF. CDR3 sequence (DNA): TGTGCCAGCACGCCCCAGACAGGGGGCGGATACGAGCAGTACTTC.